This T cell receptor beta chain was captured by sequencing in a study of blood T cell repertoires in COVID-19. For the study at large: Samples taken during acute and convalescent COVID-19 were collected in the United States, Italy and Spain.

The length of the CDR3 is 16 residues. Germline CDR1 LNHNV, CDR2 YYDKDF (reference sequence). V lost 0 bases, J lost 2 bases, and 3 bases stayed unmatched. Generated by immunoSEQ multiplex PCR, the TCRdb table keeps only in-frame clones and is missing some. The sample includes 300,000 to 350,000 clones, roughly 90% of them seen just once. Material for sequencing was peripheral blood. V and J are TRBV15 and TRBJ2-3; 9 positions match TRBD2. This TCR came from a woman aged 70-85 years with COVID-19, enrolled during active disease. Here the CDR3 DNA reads TGTGCCACCAGCAGAGAGGCTAGCGGGGTCACAGATACGCAGTATTTT. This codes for CATSREASGVTDTQYF.